Sequencing of this T cell receptor beta chain was carried out in a study of T cells in Graves' hyperthyroidism and ophthalmopathy. Germline values: CDR1 SGHVS, CDR2 FQNEAQ. With 4 bases removed from V and 6 bases from J, the gap between germline ends came to 15 bases. CDR3 length equals 15 residues. What was amplified from RNA transcripts were TCR beta CDR3 regions. The TCR CDR3 was amplified in a first-round RT-PCR using the HTBI primer set. TCRdb re-called the multiplex PCR reads through MiXCR, storing one row per CDR3 protein. Found here are around 760,000 distinct CDR3 sequences, around a third of them singletons; the top ten hold 30% to 40%.

Material for sequencing was blood. J is TRBJ2-2 and V is TRBV7-8; TRBD1 is a possible D gene (6 bases). The TCR sequence derives from a woman aged 40-49 years with Graves' hyperthyroidism. Here the CDR3 DNA reads TGTGCCAGCAGCTCGCAGGGGATTCTAGCCGGGGAGCTGTTTTTT. It yields the protein CASSSQGILAGELFF.